Shown below are 21 T cell receptor beta chains from a single sample sequenced in a study of Graves' ophthalmopathy and Graves' hyperthyroidism. RNA transcripts yielded amplified TCR beta CDR3 regions. First-round RT-PCR employed HTBI primers, with a second-round multiplex PCR after it. TCRdb re-derived calls from the multiplex PCR reads in MiXCR, one entry per CDR3 protein. The sample has some 370,000 distinct CDR3 sequences, about a sixth seen once. The sample consisted of peripheral blood. Receptor source: an adult woman with stable Graves' hyperthyroidism.

This clonotype was observed at least ten times. The chain recombines TRBV28 with TRBJ1-1; no reliable D call. From germline, CDR1 is MDHEN and CDR2 SYDVKM. V was clipped by 3 bases and J by 5 bases, with 10 bases between them. There are 13 residues in the CDR3. The CDR3 DNA sequence: TGTGCCAGCAGTTTCCGTTTTAGTACTGAAGCTTTCTTT. Translation gives CASSFRFSTEAFF.

This clonotype was detected many times. The chain is built from TRBV19 and TRBJ2-2, with D hard to call. Trimming shortened V by 1 base and J by 3 bases, and 6 bases separated the two germline ends. The germline CDR1 and CDR2 sequences are LNHDA and SQIVND (reference sequence). The length of the CDR3 is 14 residues. This CDR3 is CASSIGYYTGELFF. CDR3 sequence (DNA): TGTGCCAGTAGTATAGGGTACTACACCGGGGAGCTGTTTTTT.

This clonotype was seen a few times. The junction does not match germline at one end; this may be a read error. The gene calls are TRBV10-3 and TRBJ2-4; 8 nucleotides line up with TRBD1. CDR1 is ENHRY and CDR2 is SYGVKD in the germline V gene. This CDR3 contains 14 residues. The CDR3 nucleotides read TGTGCCATCAGTGTCGACAGGGGCACGAACATTAAGTACTTC. This codes for CAISVDRGTNIKYF.

The V gene is TRBV20-1, the J gene TRBJ2-7; 7 nucleotides match TRBD1. From germline, CDR1 is DFQATT and CDR2 SNEGSKA (reference sequence). V dropped 3 bases and J dropped 6; count of bases not matched to a gene: 11. The CDR3 extends over 14 amino acids. For the CDR3, the DNA is TGCAGTGCTAGGGGAACAGGGGATTGGGGCGAGCAGTACTTC. Its translation: CSARGTGDWGEQYF.

This clonotype was counted ten times or more. This sequence joins TRBV28 and TRBJ1-2; D might be TRBD1 (6 bases). With 5 bases removed from V and 4 bases from J, the gap between germline ends came to 17 bases. The germline gives CDR1 MDHEN, CDR2 SYDVKM. This CDR3 comprises 15 residues. The CDR3: CASSPPSTGFYGYTF. Here the CDR3 DNA reads TGTGCCAGCAGTCCCCCATCGACAGGCTTCTATGGCTACACCTTC.

The chain joins TRBV6-2 or TRBV6-3 to TRBJ1-5; 9 bases line up with TRBD1. Germline V gene sequence: CDR1 MNHEY, CDR2 SVGEGT. V was pared by 7 bases and J by 1 base, with 2 bases of the junction left unmatched. The CDR3 length is 14 residues. The CDR3, as DNA: TGTGCCAGCAAGGGACAGGGAAGCAATCAGCCCCAGCATTTT. Translated, it gives CASKGQGSNQPQHF.

This chain links TRBV6-1 with TRBJ1-1; a possible D gene is TRBD1 (6 bases). CDR3 length equals 14 residues. Germline lookup yields CDR1 MNHNS and CDR2 SASEGT. V was pared by 0 bases and J by 4 bases, with 9 bases between. CDR3 DNA: TGTGCCAGCAGTGAAGCCCAGGGGATCACTGAAGCTTTCTTT. Amino acid sequence: CASSEAQGITEAFF.

This clonotype occurred many times. The chain links TRBV19 to TRBJ2-7, with D perhaps TRBD1 or TRBD2 (5 bases each). The CDR3 loop spans 13 amino acids. From germline, CDR1 is LNHDA and CDR2 SQIVND (reference sequence). V gave up 4 bases and J gave up 5 bases, with 12 bases separating them. In DNA, the CDR3 is TGTGCCAGTAGTAGGGACCCGTTAAACGAGCAGTACTTC. It translates to CASSRDPLNEQYF.

The sample holds many counts of this clonotype. The chain combines TRBV20-1 with TRBJ1-2, with D unclear. The germline V and J ends were trimmed by 6 bases and 6 bases, with 20 bases remaining between them. The CDR3 spans 14 residues. Germline CDR1 DFQATT, CDR2 SNEGSKA (reference sequence). CDR3 in DNA: TGCAGTGCCCGAACCGGGCCCTGGGAACATGGCTACACCTTC. It translates to CSARTGPWEHGYTF.

This clonotype was recorded many times. The chain recombines TRBV12-3 or TRBV12-4 with TRBJ1-1; no clear D. Between the trimmed V and J ends, which lost 7 bases and 0 bases, there was a span of 9 bases. This CDR3 has 13 residues. The CDR3 DNA reads TGTGCCAGCAAAGTTACAGTGAACACTGAAGCTTTCTTT. This codes for CASKVTVNTEAFF.

The sample holds many counts of this clonotype. The rearrangement uses TRBV28 and TRBJ1-3, with unresolved D. CDR3 length equals 14 residues. Germline lookup yields CDR1 MDHEN and CDR2 SYDVKM. Trimming removed 6 bases at V and 1 base at J, with 10 bases between. The CDR3 spells CASSPVRSGNTIYF. CDR3 sequence (DNA): TGTGCCAGCAGCCCAGTTCGTTCTGGAAACACCATATATTTT.

Ten or more counts support this clonotype. V is TRBV4-1 and J is TRBJ1-5; D perhaps matches TRBD1 (5 bases). CDR3 length: 15 residues. Trimming took 1 base from V and 5 from J, leaving 12 bases between them. Looked up from germline, CDR1 is MGHRA and CDR2 is YSYEKL. The CDR3 sequence: CASSQGTGGYQPQHF. The CDR3, as DNA: TGCGCCAGCAGCCAAGGAACAGGTGGTTATCAGCCCCAGCATTTT.

The sample holds many counts of this clonotype. This rearrangement joins TRBV6-5 to TRBJ2-7; D is unclear. V was trimmed by 2 bases and J by 6 bases, leaving 14 bases between them. Germline CDR1 is MNHEY and CDR2 is SVGAGI. The CDR3 covers 14 residues. The CDR3 sequence: CASSYETTFSEQYF. The CDR3 DNA sequence: TGTGCCAGCAGTTACGAGACGACATTTTCCGAGCAGTACTTC.

This clonotype has ten or more counts. The rearrangement links TRBV10-3 to TRBJ2-5; D remains unclear. The germline gives CDR1 ENHRY, CDR2 SYGVKD. Trimming removed 1 base at V and 2 bases at J, with 5 bases between. The CDR3 covers 13 residues. CDR3 sequence (DNA): TGTGCCATCAGTGAGTGGGGACAAGAGACCCAGTACTTC. Amino acids: CAISEWGQETQYF.

The J gene is TRBJ1-1, the V gene TRBV27; TRBD1 matches at 9 bases. V lost 6 bases, J lost 3 bases, and 11 bases stayed unmatched. Germline CDR1 and CDR2: MNHEY and SMNVEV (reference sequence). The CDR3 is 16 residues long. CDR3 sequence reads: CASSQVTTGGDTEAFF. The CDR3 DNA follows: TGTGCCAGCAGCCAAGTGACGACAGGGGGAGACACTGAAGCTTTCTTT.

The chain uses TRBV2 and TRBJ2-3, with D tentatively TRBD1 (7 bases). This CDR3 contains 15 residues. Germline assignment: CDR1 SNHLY and CDR2 FYNNEI. Deletions cut 5 bases from V and 4 bases from J, with 16 bases between. The CDR3 sequence: CASSYNPRGADTQYF. The CDR3 DNA follows: TGTGCCAGCAGTTACAACCCCAGGGGGGCAGATACGCAGTATTTT.

V gene TRBV2 combines with J gene TRBJ2-3; D is unclear. The germline gives CDR1 SNHLY, CDR2 FYNNEI. Trimming took 8 bases from V and 0 from J, leaving 6 bases between them. The CDR3 contains 12 residues. The CDR3 nucleotides read TGTGCCAGCGCGCGAAGCACAGATACGCAGTATTTT. Amino acid sequence: CASARSTDTQYF.

This clonotype was seen repeatedly, ten times or more. The chain is built from TRBV7-2 and TRBJ1-5; a weak D match, TRBD1 (5 bases). Germline CDR1 SGHTA, CDR2 FQGNSA. This CDR3 is built from 14 residues. Trimming removed 5 bases at V and 3 bases at J, with 11 bases between. The CDR3 protein is CASSKQVTNQPQHF. The CDR3 DNA reads as TGTGCCAGCAGCAAACAGGTAACCAATCAGCCCCAGCATTTT.

This chain joins TRBV28 and TRBJ1-5; D uncertain. Trimming took off 2 bases at V and 7 bases at J, with 12 bases between the two ends. This CDR3 comprises 14 residues. Germline assignment: CDR1 MDHEN and CDR2 SYDVKM. CDR3 coding DNA: TGTGCCAGCAGTTTACGAGGTTTGGGACAGCCCCAGCATTTT. Protein: CASSLRGLGQPQHF.

This clonotype was observed a few times. The CDR3 region is CSAIQGARNEQFF. CDR3 nucleotide sequence: TGCAGTGCTATTCAGGGGGCTCGAAATGAGCAGTTCTTC. V gene TRBV20-1 combines with J gene TRBJ2-1; TRBD1 matches at 8 bases. After removal of 4 bases from V and 7 bases from J, the junction contained 6 bases not matched to a gene. The length of the CDR3 is 13 residues. CDR1 and CDR2 (germline): DFQATT, SNEGSKA (reference sequence).

This clonotype has ten or more counts. V gene TRBV3-1 combines with J gene TRBJ2-2; TRBD2 matches 8 bases. After removal of 9 bases from V and 4 bases from J, the junction contained 10 bases not matched to a gene. CDR3 size: 15 residues. Germline V gene lookup returns CDR1 LGHDT and CDR2 YNNKEL (reference sequence). CDR3 bases: TGTGCCAGGTGGTGGCGCGGGGGGCGCACCGGGGAGCTGTTTTTT. This translates into CARWWRGGRTGELFF. Full variable domain (outside the CDR3, taken from reference TRBV3-1 and TRBJ2-2): DTAVSQTPKYLVTQMGNDKSIKCEQNLGHDTMYWYKQDSKKFLKIMFSYNNKELIINETVPNRFSPKSPDKAHLNLHINSLELGDSAVYFCARWWRGGRTGELFFGEGSRLTVL.